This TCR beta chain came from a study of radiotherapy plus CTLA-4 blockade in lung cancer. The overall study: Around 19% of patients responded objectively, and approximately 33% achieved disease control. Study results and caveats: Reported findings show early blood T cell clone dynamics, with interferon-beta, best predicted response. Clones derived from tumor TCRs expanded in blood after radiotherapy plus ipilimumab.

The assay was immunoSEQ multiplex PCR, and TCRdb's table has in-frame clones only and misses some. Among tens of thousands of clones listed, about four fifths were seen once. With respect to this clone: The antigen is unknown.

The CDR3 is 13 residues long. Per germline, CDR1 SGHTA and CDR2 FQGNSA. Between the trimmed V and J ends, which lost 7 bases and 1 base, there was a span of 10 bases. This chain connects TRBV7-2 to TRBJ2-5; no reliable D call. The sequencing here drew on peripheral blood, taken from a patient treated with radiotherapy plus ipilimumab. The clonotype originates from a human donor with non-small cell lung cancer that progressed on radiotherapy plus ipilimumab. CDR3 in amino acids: CASNLGLQETQYF. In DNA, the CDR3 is TGTGCCAGCAACCTGGGCCTCCAAGAGACCCAGTACTTC.